This T cell receptor beta chain is from a study of neurological immune-mediated disorders. TCRdb used MiXCR to reprocess the 5' RACE reads, holding one entry per CDR3 protein. The data contain about 78,000 distinct CDR3 sequences, 4.5% to 6.5% of them singletons. V was trimmed by 1 base and J by 4 bases, leaving 14 bases between them. This CDR3 spans 15 amino acids. Germline CDR1 and CDR2: KGHSH and LQKENI. This clonotype has ten or more counts. Sequenced material: PBMCs. This clonotype was obtained from a young woman with multiple sclerosis. V and J are TRBV18 and TRBJ2-7, with D possibly TRBD1 on 6 matching bases. CDR3 sequence reads: CASSPLTGFRYEQYF. The CDR3 DNA sequence: TGTGCCAGCTCACCACTCACAGGGTTCCGATACGAGCAGTACTTC.